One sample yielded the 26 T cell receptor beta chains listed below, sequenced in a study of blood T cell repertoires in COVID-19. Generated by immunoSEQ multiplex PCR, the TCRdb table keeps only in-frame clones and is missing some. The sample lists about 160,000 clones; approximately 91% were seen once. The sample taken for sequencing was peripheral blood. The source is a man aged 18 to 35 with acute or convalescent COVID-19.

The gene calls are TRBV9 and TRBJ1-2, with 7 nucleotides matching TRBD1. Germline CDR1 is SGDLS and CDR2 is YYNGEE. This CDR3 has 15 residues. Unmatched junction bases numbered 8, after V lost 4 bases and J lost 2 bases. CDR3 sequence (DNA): TGTGCCAGCAGCCTCCCCCAGGGGGTCAACTATGGCTACACCTTC. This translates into CASSLPQGVNYGYTF.

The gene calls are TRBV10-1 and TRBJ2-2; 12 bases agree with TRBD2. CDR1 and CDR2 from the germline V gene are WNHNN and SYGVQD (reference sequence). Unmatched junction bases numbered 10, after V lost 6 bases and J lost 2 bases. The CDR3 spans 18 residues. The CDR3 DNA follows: TGCGCCAGCAGCGAGACTTGGACTAGCGGGATTAACACCGGGGAGCTGTTTTTT. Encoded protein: CASSETWTSGINTGELFF.

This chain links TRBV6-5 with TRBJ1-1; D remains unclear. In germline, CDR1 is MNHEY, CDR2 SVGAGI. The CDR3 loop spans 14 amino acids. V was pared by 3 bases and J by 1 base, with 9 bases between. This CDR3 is CASSYRHENTEAFF. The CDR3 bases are TGTGCCAGCAGTTATCGACATGAGAACACTGAAGCTTTCTTT.

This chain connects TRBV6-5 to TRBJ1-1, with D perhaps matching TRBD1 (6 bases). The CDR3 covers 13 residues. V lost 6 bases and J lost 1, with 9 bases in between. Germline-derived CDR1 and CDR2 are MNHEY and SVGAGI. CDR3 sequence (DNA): TGTGCCAGCAGCCAGGGACAGAACACTGAAGCTTTCTTT. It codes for CASSQGQNTEAFF.

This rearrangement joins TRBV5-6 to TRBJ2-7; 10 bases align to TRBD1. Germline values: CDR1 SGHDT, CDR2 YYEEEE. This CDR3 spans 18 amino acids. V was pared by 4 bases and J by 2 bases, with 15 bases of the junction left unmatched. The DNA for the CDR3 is TGTGCCAGCAGCGAGCGGGACAGGGGAAGAAGGGGTCCCTACGAGCAGTACTTC. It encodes CASSERDRGRRGPYEQYF. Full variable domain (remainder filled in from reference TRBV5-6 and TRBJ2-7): DAGVTQSPTHLIKTRGQQVTLRCSPKSGHDTVSWYQQALGQGPQFIFQYYEEEERQRGNFPDRFSGHQFPNYSSELNVNALLLGDSALYLCASSERDRGRRGPYEQYFGPGTRLTVT.

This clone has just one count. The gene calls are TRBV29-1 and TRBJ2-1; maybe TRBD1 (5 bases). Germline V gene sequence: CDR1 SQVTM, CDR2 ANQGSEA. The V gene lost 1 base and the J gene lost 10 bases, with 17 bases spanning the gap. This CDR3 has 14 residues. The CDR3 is CSVEGGSGLTEQFF. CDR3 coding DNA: TGCAGCGTTGAAGGGGGCAGTGGGCTAACGGAGCAGTTCTTC.

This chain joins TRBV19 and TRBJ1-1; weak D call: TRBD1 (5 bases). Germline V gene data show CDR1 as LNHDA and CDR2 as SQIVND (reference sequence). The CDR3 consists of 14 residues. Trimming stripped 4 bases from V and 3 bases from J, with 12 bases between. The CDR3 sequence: CASSRLGGYTEAFF. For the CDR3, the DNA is TGTGCCAGTAGTAGACTCGGGGGGTACACTGAAGCTTTCTTT.

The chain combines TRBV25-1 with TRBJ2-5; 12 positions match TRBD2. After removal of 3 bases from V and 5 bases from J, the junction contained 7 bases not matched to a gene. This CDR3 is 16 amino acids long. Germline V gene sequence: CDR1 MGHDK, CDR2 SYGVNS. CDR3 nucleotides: TGTGCCAGCAGTGACCCACTAGCGGGAGGCTGGGAGACCCAGTACTTC. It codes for CASSDPLAGGWETQYF.

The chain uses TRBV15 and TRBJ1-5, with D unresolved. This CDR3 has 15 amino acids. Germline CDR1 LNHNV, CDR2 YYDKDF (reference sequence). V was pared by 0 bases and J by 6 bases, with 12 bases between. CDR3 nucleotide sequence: TGTGCCACCAGCAGAGATCGGGGTTACGGTCAGCCCCAGCATTTT. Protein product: CATSRDRGYGQPQHF.

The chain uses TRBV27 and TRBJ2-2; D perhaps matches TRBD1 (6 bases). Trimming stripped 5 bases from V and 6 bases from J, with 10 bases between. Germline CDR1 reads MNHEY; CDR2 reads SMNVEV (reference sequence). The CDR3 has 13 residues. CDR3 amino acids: CASSLGGAGELFF. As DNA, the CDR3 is TGTGCCAGCAGTCTAGGGGGTGCCGGGGAGCTGTTTTTT.

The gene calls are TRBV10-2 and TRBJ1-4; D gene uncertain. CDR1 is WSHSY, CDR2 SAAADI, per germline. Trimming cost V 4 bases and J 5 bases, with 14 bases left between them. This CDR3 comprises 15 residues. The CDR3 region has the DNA TGCGCCAGCAGTGCACAGCTCCCTGGGAATGAAAAACTGTTTTTT. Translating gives CASSAQLPGNEKLFF.

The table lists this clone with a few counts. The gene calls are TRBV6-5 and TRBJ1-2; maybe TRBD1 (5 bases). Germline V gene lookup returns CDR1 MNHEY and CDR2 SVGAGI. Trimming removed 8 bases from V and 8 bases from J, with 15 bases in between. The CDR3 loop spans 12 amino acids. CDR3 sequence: CASGRREDGYTF. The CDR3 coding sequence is TGTGCCAGCGGTCGCAGGGAAGACGGCTACACCTTC.

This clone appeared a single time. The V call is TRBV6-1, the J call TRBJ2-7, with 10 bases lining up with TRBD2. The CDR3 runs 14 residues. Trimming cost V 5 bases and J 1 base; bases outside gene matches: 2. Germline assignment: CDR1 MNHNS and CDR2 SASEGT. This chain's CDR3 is CASSLLAGSYEQYF. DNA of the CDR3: TGTGCCAGCAGTCTACTAGCGGGGTCCTACGAGCAGTACTTC.

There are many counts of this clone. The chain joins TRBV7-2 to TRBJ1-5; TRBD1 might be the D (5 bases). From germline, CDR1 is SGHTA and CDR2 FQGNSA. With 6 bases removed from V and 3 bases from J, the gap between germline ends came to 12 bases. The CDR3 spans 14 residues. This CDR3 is CASSSTGFNQPQHF. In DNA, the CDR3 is TGTGCCAGCAGTTCTACAGGATTCAATCAGCCCCAGCATTTT.

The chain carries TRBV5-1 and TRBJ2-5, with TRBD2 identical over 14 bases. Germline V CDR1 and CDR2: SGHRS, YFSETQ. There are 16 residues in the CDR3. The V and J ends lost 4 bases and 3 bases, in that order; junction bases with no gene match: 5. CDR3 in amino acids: CASSPMGLAGEETQYF. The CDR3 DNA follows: TGCGCCAGCAGCCCAATGGGACTAGCGGGAGAAGAGACCCAGTACTTC.

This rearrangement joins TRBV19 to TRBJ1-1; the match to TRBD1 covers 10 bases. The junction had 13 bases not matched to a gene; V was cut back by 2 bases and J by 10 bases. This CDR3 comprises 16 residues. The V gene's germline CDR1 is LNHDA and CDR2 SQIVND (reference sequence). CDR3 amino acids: CASSIMTGTGASGAFF. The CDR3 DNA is TGTGCCAGTAGTATAATGACCGGGACAGGGGCCTCGGGAGCTTTCTTT.

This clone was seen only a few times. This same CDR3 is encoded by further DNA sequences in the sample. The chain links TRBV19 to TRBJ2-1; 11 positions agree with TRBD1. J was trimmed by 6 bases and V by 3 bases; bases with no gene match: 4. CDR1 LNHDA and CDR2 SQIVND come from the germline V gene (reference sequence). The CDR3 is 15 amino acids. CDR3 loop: CASSIRDRGGNEQFF. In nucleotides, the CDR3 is TGTGCCAGTAGTATCCGGGACAGGGGGGGCAATGAGCAGTTCTTC.

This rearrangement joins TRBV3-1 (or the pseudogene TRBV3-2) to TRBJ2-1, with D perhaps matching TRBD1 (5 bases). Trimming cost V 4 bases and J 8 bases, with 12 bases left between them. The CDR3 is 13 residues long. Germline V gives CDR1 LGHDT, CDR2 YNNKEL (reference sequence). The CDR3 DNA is TGTGCCAGCAGCCCCCCCTTAGGGGATGAGCAGTTCTTC. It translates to CASSPPLGDEQFF.

The CDR3 DNA reads as TGTGCCAGCAGTACAATGCCGGACAATGAAGCTTTCTTT. It yields the protein CASSTMPDNEAFF. The V and J genes are TRBV11-2 and TRBJ1-1; tentative D call: TRBD1 (5 bases). The CDR3 sequence is 13 residues long. The V gene's germline CDR1 is SGHAT and CDR2 FQNNGV. Trimming cost V 6 bases and J 7 bases, with 15 bases left between them.

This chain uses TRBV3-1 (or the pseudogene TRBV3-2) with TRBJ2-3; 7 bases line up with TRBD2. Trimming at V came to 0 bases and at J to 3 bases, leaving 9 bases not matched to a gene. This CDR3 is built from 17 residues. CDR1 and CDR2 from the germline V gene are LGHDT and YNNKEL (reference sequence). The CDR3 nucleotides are TGTGCCAGCAGCCAAGACCCCGGACTAGTCACGACAGATACGCAGTATTTT. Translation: CASSQDPGLVTTDTQYF.

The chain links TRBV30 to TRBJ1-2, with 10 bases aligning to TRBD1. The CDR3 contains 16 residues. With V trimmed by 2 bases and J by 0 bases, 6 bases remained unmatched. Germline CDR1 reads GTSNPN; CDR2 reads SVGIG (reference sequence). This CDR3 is CAWSFLGQGANYGYTF. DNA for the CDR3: TGTGCCTGGAGTTTTCTCGGACAGGGGGCTAACTATGGCTACACCTTC.

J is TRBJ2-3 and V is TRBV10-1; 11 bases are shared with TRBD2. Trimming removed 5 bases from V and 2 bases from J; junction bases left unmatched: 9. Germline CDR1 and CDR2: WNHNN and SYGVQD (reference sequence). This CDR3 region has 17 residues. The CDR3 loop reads CASSSSYSGRVTDTQYF. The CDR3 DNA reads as TGCGCCAGCAGTTCATCTTATAGCGGGAGGGTCACAGATACGCAGTATTTT.

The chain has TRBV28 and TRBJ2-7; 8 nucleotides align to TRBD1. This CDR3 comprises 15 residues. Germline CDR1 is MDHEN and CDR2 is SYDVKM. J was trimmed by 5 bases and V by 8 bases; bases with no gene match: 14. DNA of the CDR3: TGTGCCAGCCGGACGTCCGAGACAGGGGATCACGAGCAGTACTTC. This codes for CASRTSETGDHEQYF.

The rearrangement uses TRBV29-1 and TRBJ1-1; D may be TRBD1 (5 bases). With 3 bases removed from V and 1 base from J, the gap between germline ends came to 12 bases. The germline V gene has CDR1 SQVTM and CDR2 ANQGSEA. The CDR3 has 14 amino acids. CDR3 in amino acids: CSVESLGENTEAFF. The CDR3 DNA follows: TGCAGCGTTGAGAGTTTAGGGGAGAACACTGAAGCTTTCTTT.

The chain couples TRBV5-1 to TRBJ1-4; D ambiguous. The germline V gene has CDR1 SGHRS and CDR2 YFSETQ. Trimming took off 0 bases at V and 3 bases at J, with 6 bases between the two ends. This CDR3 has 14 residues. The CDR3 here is CASSLGRSNEKLFF. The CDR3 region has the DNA TGCGCCAGCAGCTTGGGCAGGTCTAATGAAAAACTGTTTTTT.

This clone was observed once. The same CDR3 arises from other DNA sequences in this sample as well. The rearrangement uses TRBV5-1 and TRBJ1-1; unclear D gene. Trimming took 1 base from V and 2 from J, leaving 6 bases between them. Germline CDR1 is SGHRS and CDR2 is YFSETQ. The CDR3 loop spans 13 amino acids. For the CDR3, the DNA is TGCGCCAGCAGCTTGTCAGTTAACACTGAAGCTTTCTTT. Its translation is CASSLSVNTEAFF.